Each of the 15 T cell receptor beta chains below was sequenced from the same sample in a study of blood T cell repertoires in COVID-19. The data were produced by immunoSEQ multiplex PCR, yet TCRdb's version contains in-frame clones alone and is incomplete. The sample records 190,000 or so clones, approximately 78% being singletons. The source material was PBMCs or T cells enriched from blood (not recorded which). The source of these receptors is a middle-aged man who had recovered from COVID-19.

The chain carries TRBV5-1 and TRBJ2-7; D might be TRBD1 (6 bases). This CDR3 comprises 13 residues. The germline CDR1 and CDR2 sequences are SGHRS and YFSETQ. Trimming took 3 bases from V and 3 from J, leaving 10 bases between them. The CDR3 region has the DNA TGCGCCAGCAGCTACTTAGGGGGCTACGAGCAGTACTTC. Translating gives CASSYLGGYEQYF.

The V and J genes are TRBV21-1 and TRBJ2-2; the table assigns TRBD1, which was not confirmed against the DNA. TRBV21-1 corresponds to a pseudogene. The CDR3 spans 18 residues. CDR3 sequence reads: CASSKGGAGRGRTGELFF. The CDR3, as DNA: TGTGCCAGCAGCAAAGGAGGAGCAGGGCGAGGTCGGACCGGGGAGCTGTTTTTT.

The V call is TRBV30, the J call TRBJ1-2; D not certain. The germline V gene has CDR1 GTSNPN and CDR2 SVGIG (reference sequence). V lost 1 base and J lost 7, with 10 bases in between. This CDR3 contains 12 residues. CDR3 sequence reads: CAWSAQEGGYTF. The CDR3 nucleotides are TGTGCCTGGAGTGCTCAGGAGGGTGGCTACACCTTC.

This chain uses TRBV2 with TRBJ2-7; 9 bases map to TRBD1. Germline-derived CDR1 and CDR2 are SNHLY and FYNNEI. V was clipped by 7 bases and J by 5 bases; unmatched bases: 6. The length of the CDR3 is 13 residues. The CDR3 region is CASNRDRANEQYF. The CDR3 DNA follows: TGTGCCAGCAACCGGGACAGGGCAAACGAGCAGTACTTC. Using reference TRBV2 and TRBJ2-7 for the parts outside the CDR3, the full variable domain is EPEVTQTPSHQVTQMGQEVILRCVPISNHLYFYWYRQILGQKVEFLVSFYNNEISEKSEIFDDQFSVERPDGSNFTLKIRSTKLEDSAMYFCASNRDRANEQYFGPGTRLTVT.

This clone has just a few counts. The rearrangement links TRBV19 to TRBJ2-7; a weak D match, TRBD2 (6 bases). CDR3 length: 11 amino acids. V was pared by 7 bases and J by 7 bases, with 11 bases between. Germline lookup yields CDR1 LNHDA and CDR2 SQIVND (reference sequence). The CDR3 nucleotides read TGTGCCAGTAAACGGGGGACTGAGCAGTACTTC. This encodes CASKRGTEQYF. Complete variable domain (other parts from reference TRBV19 and TRBJ2-7): DGGITQSPKYLFRKEGQNVTLSCEQNLNHDAMYWYRQDPGQGLRLIYYSQIVNDFQKGDIAEGYSVSREKKESFPLTVTSAQKNPTAFYLCASKRGTEQYFGPGTRLTVT.

This chain uses TRBV7-8 with TRBJ2-1, with 8 bases identical to TRBD1. This CDR3 spans 15 amino acids. The J segment lost 6 bases and the V segment lost 5 bases, leaving 9 bases of the junction unmatched. Germline loops: CDR1 SGHVS, CDR2 FQNEAQ. CDR3 loop: CASSDRNRGSNEQFF. In DNA form, the CDR3 reads TGTGCCAGCAGCGACCGAAACAGGGGGTCCAATGAGCAGTTCTTC.

The chain links TRBV6-5 to TRBJ2-2; D call uncertain. This CDR3 spans 15 amino acids. Germline V gene data show CDR1 as MNHEY and CDR2 as SVGAGI. V was clipped by 0 bases and J by 6 bases, with 11 bases between them. The CDR3 is CASSYSGHTPGELFF. The CDR3 DNA is TGTGCCAGCAGTTACTCGGGCCATACACCCGGGGAGCTGTTTTTT.

The chain employs TRBV9 and TRBJ1-2; TRBD1 aligns across 8 bases. The CDR3 consists of 15 residues. V gave up 0 bases and J gave up 7 bases; unmatched junction bases: 8. From germline, CDR1 is SGDLS and CDR2 YYNGEE. This chain's CDR3 is CASSVVETGAVGYTF. The DNA for the CDR3 is TGTGCCAGCAGCGTAGTTGAGACAGGGGCGGTTGGCTACACCTTC.

The chain recombines TRBV5-1 with TRBJ1-4, with a possible D match to TRBD1 (6 bases). The CDR3 spans 16 residues. The V end lost 0 bases, the J end lost 8 bases, and 17 bases lay between the germline ends. The germline CDR1 and CDR2 sequences are SGHRS and YFSETQ. The CDR3 DNA follows: TGCGCCAGCAGCTTGGGGTCTTCCAGGGGAGAGGAAAAACTGTTTTTT. Residues: CASSLGSSRGEEKLFF.

V and J are TRBV19 and TRBJ2-7; 9 bases fit TRBD1. Losses at the gene ends were 7 bases for V and 7 bases for J; bases not matched to a gene: 23. CDR1 LNHDA and CDR2 SQIVND come from the germline V gene (reference sequence). The CDR3 spans 18 residues. CDR3 bases: TGTGCCAGTACCTCGACCATGGCCGGGACAGGGAAATTTGGGGAGCAGTACTTC. Translation gives CASTSTMAGTGKFGEQYF.

This sequence joins TRBV12-5 and TRBJ1-1; D is ambiguous. CDR3 size: 15 residues. The ends were cut back, 1 base at V and 1 base at J, with 10 bases in the middle. Germline values: CDR1 LGHNT, CDR2 FRNRAP. Here the CDR3 reads CASGLGVSGNTEAFF. The CDR3, as DNA: TGTGCTAGTGGTTTGGGGGTGAGCGGGAACACTGAAGCTTTCTTT. The full variable domain, completed using reference TRBV12-5 and TRBJ1-1, is DARVTQTPRHKVTEMGQEVTMRCQPILGHNTVFWYRQTMMQGLELLAYFRNRAPLDDSGMPKDRFSAEMPDATLATLKIQPSEPRDSAVYFCASGLGVSGNTEAFFGQGTRLTVV.

The rearrangement joins TRBV6-4 to TRBJ1-2; the match to TRBD1 covers 7 bases. With V trimmed by 0 bases and J by 4 bases, 2 bases remained unmatched. This CDR3 region has 14 residues. Germline V gene sequence: CDR1 MRHNA, CDR2 SNTAGT. The CDR3: CASSDSQGRYGYTF. The CDR3 region has the DNA TGTGCCAGCAGTGACTCACAGGGGCGCTATGGCTACACCTTC.

This clone was counted between two and nine times. This chain connects TRBV5-6 to TRBJ1-2; no firm D call. The V end lost 0 bases, the J end lost 8 bases, and 11 bases lay between the germline ends. Germline CDR1 reads SGHDT; CDR2 reads YYEEEE. This CDR3 has 13 amino acids. DNA of the CDR3: TGTGCCAGCAGCTTGGGCTCCCTGAGGGGCTACACCTTC. Amino acids: CASSLGSLRGYTF.

The chain recombines TRBV18 with TRBJ1-1, with D possibly being TRBD1 (6 bases). Germline CDR1 and CDR2: KGHSH and LQKENI. The V and J ends lost 0 bases and 1 base respectively, with 15 bases between them. The CDR3 is made up of 17 amino acids. DNA of the CDR3: TGTGCCAGCTCACCACCCCTGGGCCAGGGGAGGAACACTGAAGCTTTCTTT. Its protein product is CASSPPLGQGRNTEAFF.

The V and J genes are TRBV19 and TRBJ1-1, with 8 bases matching TRBD1. Trimming cost V 3 bases and J 5 bases; bases outside gene matches: 8. CDR1 is LNHDA, CDR2 SQIVND, per germline (reference sequence). The CDR3 totals 15 residues. The CDR3 reads CASSMTTGVGTEAFF. The CDR3 coding sequence is TGTGCCAGTAGTATGACGACAGGGGTAGGGACTGAAGCTTTCTTT.